Presented here are 21 T cell receptor beta chains from one specimen sequenced in a study of T cell repertoires and HLA-DP antigens. Generated by immunoSEQ multiplex PCR, the TCRdb table keeps only in-frame clones and is missing some. The sample consists of 65,000 to 90,000 clones, about 80% of them appearing once. These TCRs are of unknown antigen specificity. Sequencing input: CD4+ T cells from PBMCs. The receptors here all came from a man aged 60 to 75 in good health and CMV-seronegative.

The gene calls are TRBV10-2 and TRBJ2-2, with D possibly matching TRBD1 (6 bases). The CDR3 extends over 13 amino acids. With 2 bases removed from V and 6 bases from J, the gap between germline ends came to 7 bases. Germline V gene sequence: CDR1 WSHSY, CDR2 SAAADI. The CDR3 region is CASSETGPGELFF. The CDR3 nucleotides are TGCGCCAGCAGTGAGACAGGGCCCGGGGAGCTGTTTTTT.

This clone turned up a few times. This sequence joins TRBV30 and TRBJ1-1, with D possibly matching TRBD1 (5 bases). This CDR3 has 13 residues. Germline lookup yields CDR1 GTSNPN and CDR2 SVGIG (reference sequence). V lost 5 bases and J 0 bases, leaving 10 bases between the germline ends. In nucleotides, the CDR3 is TGTGCCTGGTCGACAGTTATGAACACTGAAGCTTTCTTT. Its protein product is CAWSTVMNTEAFF.

In DNA form, the CDR3 reads TGTGCCAGCAGCTCCAGGGAATCGAACACCGGGGAGCTGTTTTTT. Protein: CASSSRESNTGELFF. This chain connects TRBV7-8 to TRBJ2-2, with D possibly TRBD1 on 5 matching bases. CDR3 length: 15 amino acids. From germline, CDR1 is SGHVS and CDR2 FQNEAQ. Trimming took off 4 bases at V and 0 bases at J, with 9 bases between the two ends. Full variable domain (outside the CDR3, taken from reference TRBV7-8 and TRBJ2-2): GAGVSQSPRYKVAKRGQDVALRCDPISGHVSLFWYQQALGQGPEFLTYFQNEAQLDKSGLPSDRFFAERPEGSVSTLKIQRTQQEDSAVYLCASSSRESNTGELFFGEGSRLTVL.

By sample fraction, this clone is medium-sized (0.01 to 0.1%). The chain employs TRBV4-1 and TRBJ1-5; TRBD1 might be the D (5 bases). V dropped 4 bases and J dropped 6 bases, with 16 bases sitting between them. The CDR3 has 15 residues. Germline CDR1 MGHRA, CDR2 YSYEKL. The CDR3 nucleotides read TGCGCCAGCAGCCCCTCGGGGGGGTACCCTCAGCCCCAGCATTTT. It encodes CASSPSGGYPQPQHF.

This chain links TRBV5-5 with TRBJ2-7; D perhaps matches TRBD2 (5 bases). Germline CDR1 reads SGHKS; CDR2 reads YYEKEE (reference sequence). V was cut by 4 bases and J by 4 bases, with 15 bases left in between. The CDR3 has 14 amino acids. CDR3 coding DNA: TGTGCCAGCAGCCCCGGACCGAGGGAATACGAGCAGTACGTC. The encoded protein is CASSPGPREYEQYV.

The chain couples TRBV5-1 to TRBJ2-3; D unresolved. With 2 bases removed from V and 4 bases from J, the gap between germline ends came to 5 bases. The germline gives CDR1 SGHRS, CDR2 YFSETQ. The CDR3 extends over 12 amino acids. The CDR3 region has the DNA TGCGCCAGCAGCTTAGCATCAGATACGCAGTATTTT. Translating it yields CASSLASDTQYF. Filled out from reference TRBV5-1 and TRBJ2-3, the complete variable domain reads KAGVTQTPRYLIKTRGQQVTLSCSPISGHRSVSWYQQTPGQGLQFLFEYFSETQRNKGNFPGRFSGRQFSNSRSEMNVSTLELGDSALYLCASSLASDTQYFGPGTRLTVL.

The sample holds one count of this clone. This chain joins TRBV19 and TRBJ2-1, with D possibly matching TRBD1 (7 bases). The CDR3 runs to 17 residues. V lost 2 bases, J lost 3 bases, and 17 bases lay in between. From germline, CDR1 is LNHDA and CDR2 SQIVND (reference sequence). The CDR3 is CASSILGAGGLYNEQFF. The DNA for the CDR3 is TGTGCCAGTAGTATACTCGGGGCAGGGGGACTCTACAATGAGCAGTTCTTC.

This rearrangement joins TRBV15 to TRBJ2-1; TRBD1 or TRBD2 may be the D gene (5 bases each). Deletions cut 1 base from V and 5 bases from J, with 15 bases between. Germline V gene data show CDR1 as LNHNV and CDR2 as YYDKDF (reference sequence). The CDR3 runs to 16 residues. DNA of the CDR3: TGTGCCACCAGCAGAGGTTCTCGAGTGGGGGACAATGAGCAGTTCTTC. Its protein is CATSRGSRVGDNEQFF.

V usage is TRBV6-1 and J usage is TRBJ1-2; D may be TRBD1 (6 bases). CDR3 length equals 14 residues. CDR1 and CDR2 from the germline V gene are MNHNS and SASEGT. V was trimmed by 0 bases and J by 5 bases, leaving 10 bases between them. The CDR3 nucleotides are TGTGCCAGCAGTGAAGCGCTAGGGGGATATGGCTACACCTTC. Its protein product is CASSEALGGYGYTF.

This sequence joins TRBV7-2 and TRBJ2-6, with TRBD1 identical over 8 bases. The CDR3 loop spans 16 amino acids. CDR1 is SGHTA and CDR2 is FQGNSA in the germline V gene. With V trimmed by 5 bases and J by 5 bases, 8 bases remained unmatched. The CDR3 bases are TGTGCCAGCAGCCTATGGACAGGGAGCAGGGCCAACGTCCTGACTTTC. This codes for CASSLWTGSRANVLTF.

The V and J genes are TRBV4-2 and TRBJ1-4; tentatively, D is TRBD1 (6 bases). Trimming removed 2 bases at V and 6 bases at J, with 13 bases between. The CDR3 covers 15 residues. The germline V gene has CDR1 LGHNA and CDR2 YNFKEQ. Here the CDR3 reads CASSQSRGRDEKLFF. CDR3 in DNA: TGTGCCAGCAGCCAATCCAGGGGTCGTGATGAAAAACTGTTTTTT.

The genes are TRBV19 and TRBJ1-2; no reliable D call. V was clipped by 3 bases and J by 6 bases, with 17 bases between them. The germline gives CDR1 LNHDA, CDR2 SQIVND (reference sequence). The CDR3 has 15 residues. CDR3 DNA sequence: TGTGCCAGTAGTATGGCCCGTCGGACGGGGAATGGCTACACCTTC. Translation: CASSMARRTGNGYTF.

The chain uses TRBV14 and TRBJ1-2; TRBD1 aligns across 7 bases. Trimming removed 2 bases from V and 8 bases from J; junction bases left unmatched: 11. The CDR3 is 15 amino acids. Germline values: CDR1 SGHDN, CDR2 FVKESK. The DNA of the CDR3 is TGTGCCAGCAGCCAACAACAGGGGCTGACTCGAGGCTACACCTTC. Residues: CASSQQQGLTRGYTF.

This clone was seen just once. V gene TRBV7-6 combines with J gene TRBJ2-5, with TRBD2 matching 11 bases. Trimming took 5 bases from V and 7 from J; bases not matched to a gene: 12. Germline V lookup: CDR1 SGHVS, CDR2 FNYEAQ. This CDR3 is 16 amino acids long. DNA for the CDR3: TGTGCCAGCAGCCAAGGACTAGCGGGCCCTAGGGGGACCCAGTACTTC. Its protein is CASSQGLAGPRGTQYF.

The chain recombines TRBV30 with TRBJ1-5; 9 nucleotides line up with TRBD1. This CDR3 contains 14 residues. CDR1 and CDR2 from the germline V gene are GTSNPN and SVGIG (reference sequence). Germline trimming cut 3 bases from V and 3 bases from J; bases unmatched to any gene: 3. This CDR3 reads CAWRGTGNNQPQHF. CDR3 DNA: TGTGCCTGGAGAGGGACAGGGAACAATCAGCCCCAGCATTTT.

This chain joins TRBV7-7 and TRBJ2-2; D is possibly TRBD2 (6 bases). The CDR3 runs to 16 residues. Trimming stripped 0 bases from V and 0 bases from J, with 8 bases between. Germline assignment: CDR1 SSHAT and CDR2 FNYEAQ (reference sequence). This CDR3 reads CASSLAAGPNTGELFF. CDR3 bases: TGTGCCAGCAGCTTAGCGGCGGGGCCGAACACCGGGGAGCTGTTTTTT.

The chain employs TRBV10-2 and TRBJ1-2; D is unresolved. CDR1 and CDR2 from the germline V gene are WSHSY and SAAADI. The V end was cut by 2 bases, the J end by 4 bases, with 8 bases between. This CDR3 is built from 13 residues. CDR3 region: CASSEGVGYGYTF. CDR3 nucleotide sequence: TGCGCCAGCAGTGAGGGGGTCGGCTATGGCTACACCTTC.

This chain links TRBV19 with TRBJ2-3; 7 bases line up with TRBD1. The CDR3 runs 18 residues. V lost 1 base, J lost 2 bases, and 12 bases stayed unmatched. Germline lookup yields CDR1 LNHDA and CDR2 SQIVND (reference sequence). The CDR3 nucleotides are TGTGCCAGTAGTATAGGACCCTTGGGGACAGACCTCACAGATACGCAGTATTTT. It codes for CASSIGPLGTDLTDTQYF.

The rearrangement links TRBV19 to TRBJ1-4; TRBD1 is a possible D gene (6 bases). Looked up from germline, CDR1 is LNHDA and CDR2 is SQIVND (reference sequence). This CDR3 has 14 amino acids. V was pared by 7 bases and J by 8 bases, with 17 bases between. The CDR3 loop is CASTSPQGREKLFF. CDR3 nucleotide sequence: TGTGCCAGTACCTCCCCACAGGGTCGGGAAAAACTGTTTTTT.

The V and J genes are TRBV15 and TRBJ1-4, with a tentative D call TRBD1 (5 bases). The CDR3 loop spans 14 amino acids. Trimming took 6 bases from V and 4 from J, leaving 12 bases between them. The germline V gene encodes CDR1 LNHNV and CDR2 YYDKDF (reference sequence). The CDR3 is CATRSGTGNEKLFF. In DNA form, the CDR3 reads TGTGCCACCAGAAGTGGGACCGGTAATGAAAAACTGTTTTTT.

The gene calls are TRBV2 and TRBJ2-3; 12 nucleotides align to TRBD2. The CDR3 is made up of 16 amino acids. The junction had 5 bases not matched to a gene; V was cut back by 5 bases and J by 2 bases. Germline V gene lookup returns CDR1 SNHLY and CDR2 FYNNEI. CDR3 coding DNA: TGTGCCAGCAGTTCCGGGACTAGCGGGTTCACAGATACGCAGTATTTT. Its translation: CASSSGTSGFTDTQYF.